The rows below give T cell receptor beta chains drawn from one sample of a study of blood T cell repertoires in COVID-19. Profiling relied on immunoSEQ multiplex PCR, and the TCRdb table lists in-frame clones only, not all of them. The sample carries roughly 70,000 clones, roughly 89% recorded once. The sample taken for sequencing was peripheral blood. These receptors were obtained from a woman between 50 and 59 years old with active COVID-19. The CDR3 runs from the conserved cysteine through the conserved F or W. The order of the fields is V gene, J gene, clone size, D gene, CDR3 DNA, CDR3 protein. A D gene is named only where the DNA matches it firmly. Only part of the rows carry a size: once, few, many, or a class if the clone is expanded.

TRBV11-2	TRBJ2-4	.	TRBD2	TGTGCCAGCAGCTACTGGAGTAGCGGGACCAGCAAAAACATTCAGTACTTC	CASSYWSSGTSKNIQYF
TRBV24-1	TRBJ2-1	.	TRBD2	TGTGCCACCAGTGATAAGGGACTAGCGGGAGTAACCTACAATGAGCAGTTCTTC	CATSDKGLAGVTYNEQFF
TRBV28	TRBJ2-7	.	TRBD2	TGTGCCAGCAGTTGGACGAGGGAGGAGGGACTAGCGGGTGCCGCTCGCTACGAGCAGTACTTC	CASSWTREEGLAGAARYEQYF
TRBV5-1	TRBJ2-1	.	.	TGCGCCAGCAGCTTCTGGGGGGGGCACGATGAGCAGTTCTTC	CASSFWGGHDEQFF
TRBV24-1	TRBJ2-5	once	TRBD2	TGTGCCACCAGTGATTTGTTGGGCGGGAGAGGGGAGACCCAGTACTTC	CATSDLLGGRGETQYF
TRBV27	TRBJ2-3	.	TRBD1	TGTGCCAGCAGTTTACCGCGACAGGGGGACCGCCAGATCACAGATACGCAGTATTTT	CASSLPRQGDRQITDTQYF
TRBV28	TRBJ2-6	.	.	TGTGCCAGCAGCTGGACAGTGAAGTCTGGGGCCAACGTCCTGACTTTC	CASSWTVKSGANVLTF
TRBV4-2	TRBJ2-7	.	TRBD2	TGTGCCAGCAGCCAAGATCAGCGGGAGAGCCAAAACTTC	CASSQDQRESQNF
TRBV6-6	TRBJ2-7	.	TRBD1	TGTGCCAGCAGCCCAGGGCGGACAGGGGCATACGAGCAGTACTTC	CASSPGRTGAYEQYF
TRBV7-2	TRBJ1-1	.	.	TGTGCCAGCAGCTCCCCCCCAAGACAAATGGGCACTGAAGCTTTCTTT	CASSSPPRQMGTEAFF
TRBV5-6	TRBJ2-1	.	.	TGTGCCAGCAGCTTACTGCTGAAACCCCCCAATGAGCAGTTCTTC	CASSLLLKPPNEQFF
TRBV9	TRBJ1-4	.	.	TGTGCCAGCAGCGTAGATTTAAACGGGGCGGGGGAAAAACTGTTTTTT	CASSVDLNGAGEKLFF
TRBV5-1	TRBJ2-1	once	.	TGCGCCAGCAGCCCCCCGTCCTCCTACAATGAGCAGTTCTTC	CASSPPSSYNEQFF
TRBV5-1	TRBJ2-5	once	TRBD1	TGCGCCAGCAGCTGGAATTTCTTTGACAGGGGGCGGGAGACCCAGTACTTC	CASSWNFFDRGRETQYF
TRBV28	TRBJ2-1	.	TRBD2	TGTGCCAGCAGTTTTACGGGAGGGCGTAATGAGCAGTTCTTC	CASSFTGGRNEQFF
TRBV29-1	TRBJ2-3	.	TRBD2	TGCAGCGTTCGTCCGGGGGGGTTCACAGATACGCAGTATTTT	CSVRPGGFTDTQYF
TRBV5-1	TRBJ2-2	.	TRBD2	TGCGCCAGCAGCTTGAGGGGCGTGACTAGCCCGGGGACCGGGGAGCTGTTTTTT	CASSLRGVTSPGTGELFF
TRBV19	TRBJ2-7	.	TRBD2	TGTGCCAGTAGTATGAATAGCGGGAGGGGTAGCGAGCAGTACTTC	CASSMNSGRGSEQYF
TRBV12-3/TRBV12-4	TRBJ2-3	.	.	TGTGCCAGTCAGGGGTTATTGTTGGATACGCAGTATTTT	CASQGLLLDTQYF
TRBV11-3	TRBJ2-5	.	TRBD1	TGTGCCAGCAGCTTAGTTTTCGGGACAGGGGGCGCCGAGACCCAGTACTTC	CASSLVFGTGGAETQYF
TRBV6-5	TRBJ2-5	.	TRBD1	TGTGCCAGCAGTTACGCGACAGGGCCGTGGGAGACCCAGTACTTC	CASSYATGPWETQYF
TRBV7-3	TRBJ2-3	once	.	TGTGCCAGCAGCTTAGGGGCTGGGATATTCACAGATACGCAGTATTTT	CASSLGAGIFTDTQYF
TRBV7-9	TRBJ2-5	.	.	TGTGCCAGCAGCTTCTCGGGGGGCGGGATCCAAGAGACCCAGTACTTC	CASSFSGGGIQETQYF
TRBV3-1/TRBV3-2	TRBJ1-1	once	TRBD1	TGTGCCAGCAGCCTTAACAGGGGGCGGACTGAAGCTTTCTTT	CASSLNRGRTEAFF
TRBV6-5	TRBJ2-7	.	TRBD2	TGTGCCAGCAGTCAGGGACTAGCGGGCTACGAGCAGTACTTC	CASSQGLAGYEQYF
TRBV5-1	TRBJ2-1	.	TRBD2	TGCGCCAGCAGCTTGGGACTAGCGGACAATGAGCAGTTCTTC	CASSLGLADNEQFF
TRBV9	TRBJ2-6	.	.	TGTGCCAGCAGTAGCGACCGGAGCTCTGGGGCCAACGTCCTGACTTTC	CASSSDRSSGANVLTF
TRBV5-1	TRBJ2-7	.	.	TGCGCCAGCAGCTTGGTGGAGCCACCTTACGAGCAGTACTTC	CASSLVEPPYEQYF
TRBV5-1	TRBJ2-2	once	TRBD2	TGCGCCAGCAGCCTGACTAGCGGGATTTCCTCCGGGGAGCTGTTTTTT	CASSLTSGISSGELFF
TRBV7-2	TRBJ2-7	.	TRBD2	TGTGCCAGCAGCCTAGCGGGGCGGTTCAACGAGCAGTACTTC	CASSLAGRFNEQYF
TRBV5-1	TRBJ2-3	few	TRBD1	TGCGCCAGCAGGGGGACAGGGGGCTCAGATACGCAGTATTTT	CASRGTGGSDTQYF
TRBV7-2	TRBJ1-2	.	TRBD1	TGTGCCAGCAGGGGGACAGGGCCTTTTCTTATAAACTATGGCTACACCTTC	CASRGTGPFLINYGYTF
TRBV7-9	TRBJ2-2	.	TRBD1	TGTGCCAGCAGCCATACAGGGGGCCGTAACACCGGGGAGCTGTTTTTT	CASSHTGGRNTGELFF
TRBV5-1	TRBJ2-3	.	.	TGCGCCAGCAGCCTGGGGGCACAGGGCGCAGATACGCAGTATTTT	CASSLGAQGADTQYF
TRBV28	TRBJ2-6	.	.	TGTGCCAGCAGTTCGGAGTCTGGGGCCAACGTCCTGACTTTC	CASSSESGANVLTF
TRBV7-9	TRBJ2-3	.	TRBD1	TGTGCCAGCAGCTTAGAGGCAGGGGGCATGGATACGCAGTATTTT	CASSLEAGGMDTQYF
TRBV28	TRBJ2-1	.	.	TGTGCCAGCAGCCATCCTCAGGGGAACCACAATGAGCAGTTCTTC	CASSHPQGNHNEQFF
TRBV28	TRBJ1-2	.	.	TGTGCCAGCAGTCAGGGAAACTATGGCTACACCTTC	CASSQGNYGYTF
TRBV9	TRBJ2-1	.	TRBD2	TGTGCCAGCAGCGTAGACCTAGCGGGATCCTCTTCCCCTATCAATGAGCAGTTCTTC	CASSVDLAGSSSPINEQFF
TRBV3-1/TRBV3-2	TRBJ1-6	.	.	TGTGCCAGCAGCCAGGTGTACAGGGCCACCTCCTATAATTCACCCCTCCACTTT	CASSQVYRATSYNSPLHF
TRBV25-1	TRBJ1-1	.	.	TGTGCCAGCAGTGAAGGAGGGATCACTGAAGCTTTCTTT	CASSEGGITEAFF
TRBV7-8	TRBJ2-3	.	.	TGTGCCAGCAGCTTAGGGGCGGGACCTAGCACAGATACGCAGTATTTT	CASSLGAGPSTDTQYF
TRBV12-5	TRBJ1-5	once	TRBD1	TGTGCTAGCGGCCGGGACAGGGGGCTTCAGCCCCAGCATTTT	CASGRDRGLQPQHF
TRBV19	TRBJ2-7	.	.	TGTGCCAGTAGTATACAAGGAGACTGGTTCCGCGAGCAGTACTTC	CASSIQGDWFREQYF
TRBV29-1	TRBJ1-2	.	.	TGCAGCGTTGAAGAAGAAGACGGGTACTATGGCTACACCTTC	CSVEEEDGYYGYTF
TRBV19	TRBJ2-7	.	TRBD2	TGTGCCAGTAGTATTGTAACTAGCGGGAGGACACTGCTTTCCTACGAGCAGTACTTC	CASSIVTSGRTLLSYEQYF
TRBV27	TRBJ2-1	.	TRBD2	TGTGCCAGCAGTTTAAAGCCTCCTTCCCGCTCGGGAGGTTCCTACAATGAGCAGTTCTTC	CASSLKPPSRSGGSYNEQFF
TRBV5-1	TRBJ1-6	few	.	TGCGCCAGCAGAGGGGAGGGGAATTCACCCCTCCACTTT	CASRGEGNSPLHF
TRBV19	TRBJ2-6	.	.	TGTGCCAGTACGGTGGACTACTCTGGGGCCAACGTCCTGACTTTC	CASTVDYSGANVLTF
TRBV5-1	TRBJ2-6	.	.	TGCGCCAGCAGCTTGGAGGGGGTTTCTGGGGCCAACGTCCTGACTTTC	CASSLEGVSGANVLTF
TRBV21-1	TRBJ2-7	.	.	TGTGCCAGCAGCAAAGCGCTTGAGAGCCAGTACTTC	CASSKALESQYF
TRBV3-1/TRBV3-2	TRBJ1-4	.	.	TGTGCCAGCAGCGATGGGGGGGGCGCGTGGGAAAAACTGTTTTTT	CASSDGGGAWEKLFF
TRBV7-8	TRBJ2-7	.	.	TGTGCCAGCAAGATACAGGAGGGCCAAACCTACGAGCAGTACTTC	CASKIQEGQTYEQYF